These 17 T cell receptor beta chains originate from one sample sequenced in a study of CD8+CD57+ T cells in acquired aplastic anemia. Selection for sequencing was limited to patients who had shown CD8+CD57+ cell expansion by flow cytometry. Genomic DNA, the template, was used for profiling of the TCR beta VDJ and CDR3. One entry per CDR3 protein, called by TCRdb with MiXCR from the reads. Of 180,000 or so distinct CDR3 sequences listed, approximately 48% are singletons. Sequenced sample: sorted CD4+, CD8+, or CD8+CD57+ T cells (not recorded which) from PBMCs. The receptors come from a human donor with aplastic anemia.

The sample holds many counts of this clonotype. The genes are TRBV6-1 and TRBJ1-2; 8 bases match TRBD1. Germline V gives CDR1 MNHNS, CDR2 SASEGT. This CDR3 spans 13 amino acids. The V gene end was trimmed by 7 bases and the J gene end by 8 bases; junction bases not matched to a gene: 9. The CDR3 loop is CASTTSGGWGYTF. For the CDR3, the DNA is TGTGCCAGCACCACCTCAGGGGGCTGGGGCTACACCTTC.

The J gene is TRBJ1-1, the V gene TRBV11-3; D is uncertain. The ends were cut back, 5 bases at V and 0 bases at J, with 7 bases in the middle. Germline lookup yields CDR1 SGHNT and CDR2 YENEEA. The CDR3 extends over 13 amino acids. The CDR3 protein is CASSPFLNTEAFF. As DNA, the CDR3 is TGTGCCAGCAGCCCATTCCTGAACACTGAAGCTTTCTTT.

As DNA, the CDR3 is TGTGCCACCAGTGACCTTCCTGAGGGGTATGGCTACACCTTC. This sequence encodes CATSDLPEGYGYTF. V and J are TRBV24-1 and TRBJ1-2; a possible D gene is TRBD1 (5 bases). Trimming cost V 4 bases and J 5 bases, with 13 bases left between them. The CDR3 is 14 residues long. CDR1 and CDR2 from the germline V gene are KGHDR and SFDVKD.

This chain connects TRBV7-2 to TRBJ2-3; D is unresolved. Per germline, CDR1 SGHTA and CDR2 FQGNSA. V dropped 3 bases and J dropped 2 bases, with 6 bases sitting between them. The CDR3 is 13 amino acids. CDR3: CASSFGHTDTQYF. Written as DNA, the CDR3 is TGTGCCAGCAGCTTCGGCCACACAGATACGCAGTATTTT.

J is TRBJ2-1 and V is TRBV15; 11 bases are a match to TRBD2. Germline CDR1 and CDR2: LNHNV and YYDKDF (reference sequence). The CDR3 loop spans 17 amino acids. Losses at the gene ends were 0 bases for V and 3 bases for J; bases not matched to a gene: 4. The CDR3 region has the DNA TGTGCCACCAGCAGAGATATTAGCGGGAGGGACTACAATGAGCAGTTCTTC. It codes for CATSRDISGRDYNEQFF.

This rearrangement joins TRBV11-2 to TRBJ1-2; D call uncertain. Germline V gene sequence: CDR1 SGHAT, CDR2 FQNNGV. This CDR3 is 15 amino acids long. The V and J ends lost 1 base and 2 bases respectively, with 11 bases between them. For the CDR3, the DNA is TGTGCCAGCAGCTTAGGATTGTGGCAGAACTATGGCTACACCTTC. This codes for CASSLGLWQNYGYTF.

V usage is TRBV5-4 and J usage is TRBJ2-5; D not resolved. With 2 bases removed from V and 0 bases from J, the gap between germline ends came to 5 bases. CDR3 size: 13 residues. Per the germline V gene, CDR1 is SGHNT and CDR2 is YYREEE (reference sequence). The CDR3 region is CASSFANQETQYF. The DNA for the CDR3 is TGTGCCAGCAGCTTTGCCAACCAAGAGACCCAGTACTTC. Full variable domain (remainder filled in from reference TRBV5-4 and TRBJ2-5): ETGVTQSPTHLIKTRGQQVTLRCSSQSGHNTVSWYQQALGQGPQFIFQYYREEENGRGNFPPRFSGLQFPNYSSELNVNALELDDSALYLCASSFANQETQYFGPGTRLLVL.

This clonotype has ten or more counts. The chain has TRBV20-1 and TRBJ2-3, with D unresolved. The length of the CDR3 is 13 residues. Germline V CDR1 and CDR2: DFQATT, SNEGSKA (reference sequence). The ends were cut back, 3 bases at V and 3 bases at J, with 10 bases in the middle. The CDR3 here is CSASLPRTDTQYF. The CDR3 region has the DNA TGCAGTGCTAGTCTCCCCAGGACAGATACGCAGTATTTT.

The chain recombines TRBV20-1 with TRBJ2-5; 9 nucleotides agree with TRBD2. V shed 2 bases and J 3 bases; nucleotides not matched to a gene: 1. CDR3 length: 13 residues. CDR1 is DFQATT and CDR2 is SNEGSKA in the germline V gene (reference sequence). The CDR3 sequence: CSARLAGKETQYF. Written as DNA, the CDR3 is TGCAGTGCTAGACTAGCGGGGAAAGAGACCCAGTACTTC.

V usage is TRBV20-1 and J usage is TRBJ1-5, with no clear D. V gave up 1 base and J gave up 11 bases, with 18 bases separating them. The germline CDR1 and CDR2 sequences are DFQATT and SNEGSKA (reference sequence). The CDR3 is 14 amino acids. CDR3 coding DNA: TGCAGTGCTAGAGTTGTTGGGTTTGAATCGGCCCAGCATTTT. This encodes CSARVVGFESAQHF.

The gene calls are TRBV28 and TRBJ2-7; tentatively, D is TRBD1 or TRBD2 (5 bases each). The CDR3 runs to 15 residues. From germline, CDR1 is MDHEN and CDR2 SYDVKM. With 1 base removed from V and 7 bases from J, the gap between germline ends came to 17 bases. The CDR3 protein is CASSLSAAPWGEQYF. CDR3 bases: TGTGCCAGCAGTTTATCGGCGGCCCCGTGGGGGGAGCAGTACTTC.

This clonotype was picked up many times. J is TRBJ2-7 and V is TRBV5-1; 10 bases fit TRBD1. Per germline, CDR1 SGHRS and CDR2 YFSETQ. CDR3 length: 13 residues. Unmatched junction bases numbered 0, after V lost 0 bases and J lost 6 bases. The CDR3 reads CASSLGDRGEQYF. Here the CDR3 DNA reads TGCGCCAGCAGCTTGGGGGACAGGGGCGAGCAGTACTTC.

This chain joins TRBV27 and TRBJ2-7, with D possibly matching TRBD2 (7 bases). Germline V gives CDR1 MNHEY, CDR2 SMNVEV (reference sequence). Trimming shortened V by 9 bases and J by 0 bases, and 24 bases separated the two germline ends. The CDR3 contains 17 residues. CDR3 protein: CARKKPGGRTCSYEQYF. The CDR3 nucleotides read TGTGCCAGAAAGAAGCCGGGGGGCAGGACCTGCTCCTACGAGCAGTACTTC.

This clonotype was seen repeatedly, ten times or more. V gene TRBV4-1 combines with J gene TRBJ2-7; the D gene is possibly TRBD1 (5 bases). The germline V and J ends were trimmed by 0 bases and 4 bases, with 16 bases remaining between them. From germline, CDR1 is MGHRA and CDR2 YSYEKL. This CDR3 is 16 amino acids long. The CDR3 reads CASSQDQNRKGYEQYF. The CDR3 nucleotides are TGCGCCAGCAGCCAAGATCAGAACAGGAAGGGGTACGAGCAGTACTTC.

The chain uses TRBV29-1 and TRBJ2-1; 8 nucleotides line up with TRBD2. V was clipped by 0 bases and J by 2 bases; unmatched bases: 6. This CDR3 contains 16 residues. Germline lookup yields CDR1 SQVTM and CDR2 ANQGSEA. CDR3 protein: CSVEESGLGPYNEQFF. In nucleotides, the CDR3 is TGCAGCGTTGAAGAGTCGGGACTAGGGCCCTACAATGAGCAGTTCTTC.

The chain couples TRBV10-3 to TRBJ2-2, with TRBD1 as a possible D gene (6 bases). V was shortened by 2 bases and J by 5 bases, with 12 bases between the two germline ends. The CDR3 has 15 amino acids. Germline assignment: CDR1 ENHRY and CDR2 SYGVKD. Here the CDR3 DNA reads TGTGCCATCAGTGAGAGCAGGGGTGGTACCGGGGAGCTGTTTTTT. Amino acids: CAISESRGGTGELFF.

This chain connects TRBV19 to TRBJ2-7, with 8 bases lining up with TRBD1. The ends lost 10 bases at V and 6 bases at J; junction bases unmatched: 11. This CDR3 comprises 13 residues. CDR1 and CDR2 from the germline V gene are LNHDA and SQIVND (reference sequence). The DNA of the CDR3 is TGTGCCACCAAGGACAGGGTAAACGCCGAGCAGTACTTC. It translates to CATKDRVNAEQYF. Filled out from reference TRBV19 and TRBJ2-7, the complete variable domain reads DGGITQSPKYLFRKEGQNVTLSCEQNLNHDAMYWYRQDPGQGLRLIYYSQIVNDFQKGDIAEGYSVSREKKESFPLTVTSAQKNPTAFYLCATKDRVNAEQYFGPGTRLTVT.